The subject of this entry is one T cell receptor (beta chain). The source of the sample is a study of T cell clones after liver transplantation. Study-level background: Immunosuppression withdrawal was tried within 2 years after liver transplantation in this trial. Draws occurred before transplant, before withdrawal, and after complete or failed withdrawal.

The data were produced by immunoSEQ multiplex PCR, yet TCRdb's version contains in-frame clones alone and is incomplete. The sample shows tens of thousands of clones, around 94% of them seen only once. The CDR3 consists of 15 residues. The germline CDR1 and CDR2 sequences are SGDLS and YYNGEE. V shed 4 bases and J 4 bases; nucleotides not matched to a gene: 5. The chain has TRBV9 and TRBJ2-1, with 10 nucleotides matching TRBD2. Sample: CD8+ T cells from blood, taken 12 months after liver transplant. The receptor comes from a human patient who received a liver transplant. The graft donor may have given rise to some T cells. CDR3 nucleotides: TGTGCCAGCAGCCCGCGGACTAGCGGATACAATGAGCAGTTCTTC. This codes for CASSPRTSGYNEQFF.